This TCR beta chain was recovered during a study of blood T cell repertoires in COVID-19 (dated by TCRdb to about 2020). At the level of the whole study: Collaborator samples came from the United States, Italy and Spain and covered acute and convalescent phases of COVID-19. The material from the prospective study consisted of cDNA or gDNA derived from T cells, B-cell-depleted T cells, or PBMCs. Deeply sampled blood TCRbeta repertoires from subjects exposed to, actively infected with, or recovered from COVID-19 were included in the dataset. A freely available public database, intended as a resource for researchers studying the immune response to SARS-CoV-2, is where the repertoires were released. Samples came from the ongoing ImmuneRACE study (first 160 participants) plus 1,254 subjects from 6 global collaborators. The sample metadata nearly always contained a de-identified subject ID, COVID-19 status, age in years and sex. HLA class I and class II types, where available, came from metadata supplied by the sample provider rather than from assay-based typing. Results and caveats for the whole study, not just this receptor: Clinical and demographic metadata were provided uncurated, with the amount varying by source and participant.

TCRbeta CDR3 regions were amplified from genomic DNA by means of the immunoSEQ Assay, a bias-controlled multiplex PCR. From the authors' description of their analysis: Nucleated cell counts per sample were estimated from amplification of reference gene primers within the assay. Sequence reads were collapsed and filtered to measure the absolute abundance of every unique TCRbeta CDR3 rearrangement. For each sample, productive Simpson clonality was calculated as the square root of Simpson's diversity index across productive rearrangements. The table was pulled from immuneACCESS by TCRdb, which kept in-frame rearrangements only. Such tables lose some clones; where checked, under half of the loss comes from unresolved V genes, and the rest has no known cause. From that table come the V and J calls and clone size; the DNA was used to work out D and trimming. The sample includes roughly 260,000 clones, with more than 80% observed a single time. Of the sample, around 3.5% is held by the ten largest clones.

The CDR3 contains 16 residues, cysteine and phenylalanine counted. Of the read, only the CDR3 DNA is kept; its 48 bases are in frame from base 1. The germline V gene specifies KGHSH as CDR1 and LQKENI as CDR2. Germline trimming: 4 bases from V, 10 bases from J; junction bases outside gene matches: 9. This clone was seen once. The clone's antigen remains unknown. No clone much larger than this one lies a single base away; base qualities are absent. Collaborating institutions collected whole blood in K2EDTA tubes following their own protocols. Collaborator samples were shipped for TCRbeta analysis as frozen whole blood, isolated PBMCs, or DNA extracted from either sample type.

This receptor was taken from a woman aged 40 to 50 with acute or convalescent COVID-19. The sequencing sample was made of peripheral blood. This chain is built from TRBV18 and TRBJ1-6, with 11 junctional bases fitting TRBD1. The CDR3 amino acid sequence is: CASSLSRDRGESPLHF. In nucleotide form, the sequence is TGTGCCAGCTCACTCAGCCGGGACAGGGGGGAATCACCCCTCCACTTT.